This TCR beta chain came from a study of cytomegalovirus exposure and HLA in healthy donors. General study results and limits: A few V segments could not be told apart, such as TRBV6-2 and TRBV6-3, and were left out. The classifier was said to identify cytomegalovirus status with high specificity and sensitivity. Previously analyzed data showed that most TCR beta V segments were productive at a frequency of about 87% or about 30%.

This clone was counted only a few times. The antigen is unknown. PCR involved 60 Vbeta and 13 Jbeta primers. Clones were sequenced by immunoSEQ multiplex PCR, and TCRdb holds only the in-frame ones, with some missing. The sample records under 100,000 clones, around 80% being singletons. The CDR3 runs to 14 residues. V lost 1 base and J lost 4, with 5 bases in between. The germline gives CDR1 MGHRA, CDR2 YSYEKL. Sequencing was done on a sample of PBMCs. The V call is TRBV4-1, the J call TRBJ2-6; no definite D call. The receptor comes from a man aged 30-40 years in good health and CMV-seronegative. The DNA for the CDR3 is TGCGCCAGCAGCCAAGTACAGGGGGCCAACGTCCTGACTTTC. Residues: CASSQVQGANVLTF.